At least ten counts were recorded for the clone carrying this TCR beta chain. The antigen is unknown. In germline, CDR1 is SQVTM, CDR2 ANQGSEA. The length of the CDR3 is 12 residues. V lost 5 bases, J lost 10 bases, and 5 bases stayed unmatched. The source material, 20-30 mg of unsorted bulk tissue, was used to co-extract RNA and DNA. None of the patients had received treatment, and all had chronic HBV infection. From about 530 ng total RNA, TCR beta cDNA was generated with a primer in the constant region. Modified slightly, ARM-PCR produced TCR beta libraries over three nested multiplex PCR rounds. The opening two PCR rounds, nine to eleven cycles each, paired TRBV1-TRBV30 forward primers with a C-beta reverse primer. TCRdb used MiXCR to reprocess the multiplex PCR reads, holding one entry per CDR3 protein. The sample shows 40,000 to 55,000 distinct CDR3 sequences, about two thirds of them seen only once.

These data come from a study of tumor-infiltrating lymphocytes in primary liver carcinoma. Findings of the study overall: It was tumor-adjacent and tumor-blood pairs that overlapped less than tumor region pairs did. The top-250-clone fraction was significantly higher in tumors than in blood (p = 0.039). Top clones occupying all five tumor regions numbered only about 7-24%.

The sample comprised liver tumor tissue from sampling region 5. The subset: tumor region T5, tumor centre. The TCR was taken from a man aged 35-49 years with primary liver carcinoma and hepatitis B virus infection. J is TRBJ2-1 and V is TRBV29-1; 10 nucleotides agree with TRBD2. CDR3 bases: TGCAGCGTTCTAGCGGGAGATAGGGAGCAGTTCTTC. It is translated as CSVLAGDREQFF.